These 12 T cell receptor beta chains originate from one sample sequenced in a study of T-cell reconstitution after alpha-beta-depleted transplantation in children. Molecular barcoding with unique molecular identifiers was used for the TCRbeta library. TCRdb used MiXCR to reprocess the PCR reads, holding one entry per CDR3 protein. The sample holds under 750,000 distinct CDR3 sequences, roughly 23% seen once. The sequenced sample was PBMCs, mostly from graft donor cells, obtained 360 days after TCRalphabeta/CD19-depleted stem cell transplant. The receptors come from a boy under two years old who had a stem cell transplant for acute myeloid leukemia, so the T cells may come from the graft donor.

The chain joins TRBV6-1 to TRBJ1-1; D perhaps matches TRBD1 (5 bases). CDR1 and CDR2 (germline): MNHNS, SASEGT. V lost 11 bases, J lost 2 bases, and 21 bases lay in between. The CDR3 has 15 amino acids. In DNA, the CDR3 is TGTGCCGCAGGGAGGGTCGCGGTCGATAACACTGAAGCTTTCTTT. Its protein product is CAAGRVAVDNTEAFF.

In regard to this clonotype: This clone may be a read error of a much larger clone one base away. The chain couples TRBV6-2 or TRBV6-3 to TRBJ2-2; D is ambiguous. The CDR3 totals 11 residues. CDR1 is MNHEY and CDR2 is SVGEGT in the germline V gene. Deletions cut 8 bases from V and 1 base from J, with 2 bases between. The CDR3 nucleotides are TGTGCCAGCGTGAACACCGGGGAGCTGTTTTTT. Translating it yields CASVNTGELFF.

This clonotype was counted many times. V and J are TRBV6-6 and TRBJ2-1; 7 bases line up with TRBD2. This CDR3 is 13 amino acids long. The germline V gene encodes CDR1 MNHNY and CDR2 SVGAGI (reference sequence). The V and J ends lost 3 bases and 10 bases, in that order; junction bases with no gene match: 6. CDR3 nucleotide sequence: TGTGCCAGCAGTTATGGTAGGCGGGGGGAGCAGTTCTTC. Its translation is CASSYGRRGEQFF.

V and J are TRBV15 and TRBJ1-2; no clear D. V was trimmed by 9 bases and J by 4 bases, leaving 18 bases between them. This CDR3 is built from 14 residues. CDR1 is LNHNV, CDR2 YYDKDF, per germline (reference sequence). The CDR3 loop reads CATSLPERGYGYTF. The CDR3 DNA is TGTGCCACTTCTCTACCAGAGAGAGGCTATGGCTACACCTTC. Full variable domain (missing parts from reference TRBV15 and TRBJ1-2): DAMVIQNPRYQVTQFGKPVTLSCSQTLNHNVMYWYQQKSSQAPKLLFHYYDKDFNNEADTPDNFQSRRPNTSFCFLDIRSPGLGDTAMYLCATSLPERGYGYTFGSGTRLTVV.

In this sample, this clonotype turned up many times. CDR3 residues: CATSRVRVSVDLNTEAFF. CDR3 DNA sequence: TGTGCCACCAGCAGAGTACGCGTATCAGTGGACCTGAACACTGAAGCTTTCTTT. V is TRBV15 and J is TRBJ1-1; D gene unclear. Germline V gives CDR1 LNHNV, CDR2 YYDKDF (reference sequence). V gave up 1 base and J gave up 0 bases, with 18 bases separating them. The CDR3 has 18 residues.

This clonotype was found many times. The J gene is TRBJ1-4, the V gene TRBV7-8, with 11 positions matching TRBD1. The V segment lost 5 bases and the J segment 6 bases; nucleotides outside the gene matches: 5. There are 15 residues in the CDR3. Germline-derived CDR1 and CDR2 are SGHVS and FQNEAQ. The CDR3 sequence: CASSARDRGDEKLFF. The CDR3 DNA reads as TGTGCCAGCAGCGCCAGGGACAGGGGGGATGAAAAACTGTTTTTT.

The V and J genes are TRBV12-3 or TRBV12-4 and TRBJ1-6; no clear D gene. There are 14 residues in the CDR3. V lost 0 bases and J 7 bases, leaving 7 bases between the germline ends. CDR3 nucleotides: TGTGCCAGCAGTTTAGCGCCAGGAAATTCACCCCTCCACTTT. Encoded protein: CASSLAPGNSPLHF.

This clonotype came up a few times. The V gene is TRBV20-1, the J gene TRBJ2-7, with 7 bases fitting TRBD1. Germline assignment: CDR1 DFQATT and CDR2 SNEGSKA (reference sequence). This CDR3 is built from 13 residues. V shed 5 bases, J shed 2 bases, and the junction held 6 bases outside the gene matches. The CDR3 region has the DNA TGCAGTGCTCAAGGACAGGCACCCTACGAGCAGTACTTC. Translating it yields CSAQGQAPYEQYF.

J is TRBJ2-1 and V is TRBV5-1; 11 nucleotides align to TRBD2. CDR3 length: 17 amino acids. V trimming: 2 bases; J trimming: 3 bases; junction bases outside the gene matches: 7. The germline V gene has CDR1 SGHRS and CDR2 YFSETQ. Written as DNA, the CDR3 is TGCGCCAGCAGCTTCATAACCCTAGCGGGGGGCTACAATGAGCAGTTCTTC. It translates to CASSFITLAGGYNEQFF. Full variable domain (outside the CDR3, taken from reference TRBV5-1 and TRBJ2-1): KAGVTQTPRYLIKTRGQQVTLSCSPISGHRSVSWYQQTPGQGLQFLFEYFSETQRNKGNFPGRFSGRQFSNSRSEMNVSTLELGDSALYLCASSFITLAGGYNEQFFGPGTRLTVL.

The chain couples TRBV6-1 to TRBJ2-2; TRBD2 agrees at 10 bases. V lost 7 bases, J lost 0 bases, and 5 bases stayed unmatched. This CDR3 is built from 16 residues. The germline V gene encodes CDR1 MNHNS and CDR2 SASEGT. CDR3 sequence reads: CASTPSGGTNTGELFF. The CDR3 nucleotides are TGTGCCAGCACGCCTAGCGGGGGTACGAACACCGGGGAGCTGTTTTTT.

This clonotype was detected only a few times. This CDR3 reads CASSPFSYIQETQYF. CDR3 DNA sequence: TGTGCCAGCAGCCCCTTTTCGTACATCCAAGAGACCCAGTACTTC. The chain couples TRBV28 to TRBJ2-5, with D unresolved. The CDR3 sequence is 15 residues long. Trimming shortened V by 6 bases and J by 1 base, and 15 bases separated the two germline ends. CDR1 is MDHEN and CDR2 is SYDVKM in the germline V gene. Looking up the rest from reference TRBV28 and TRBJ2-5 gives the full variable domain: DVKVTQSSRYLVKRTGEKVFLECVQDMDHENMFWYRQDPGLGLRLIYFSYDVKMKEKGDIPEGYSVSREKKERFSLILESASTNQTSMYLCASSPFSYIQETQYFGPGTRLLVL.

This clonotype was counted many times. The V and J genes are TRBV12-3 or TRBV12-4 and TRBJ1-5; no firm D call. The CDR3 spans 15 residues. Trimming removed 3 bases at V and 7 bases at J, with 16 bases between. CDR3 region: CASSFRAGKEQPQHF. In DNA, the CDR3 is TGTGCCAGCAGTTTTAGGGCGGGGAAGGAACAGCCCCAGCATTTT.